The 2 T cell receptor beta chains listed next were all sequenced from one sample in a study of cytomegalovirus exposure and HLA in healthy donors. Profiled with immunoSEQ multiplex PCR; TCRdb holds only in-frame clones, not every one. In the table there are 95,000 to 120,000 clones, around 95% of which are singletons. The sequenced sample was PBMCs. The source of these receptors is a woman aged 18-35 years in good health and CMV-seronegative.

CDR3 loop: CASSPAGYQYF. As DNA, the CDR3 is TGTGCCAGCTCTCCCGCCGGGTACCAGTACTTC. This chain joins TRBV18 and TRBJ2-7; D uncertain. Trimming took off 6 bases at V and 10 bases at J, with 13 bases between the two ends. CDR1 KGHSH and CDR2 LQKENI come from the germline V gene. This CDR3 comprises 11 residues.

The chain links TRBV2 to TRBJ1-6, with D perhaps matching TRBD1 (5 bases). The germline gives CDR1 SNHLY, CDR2 FYNNEI. V was cut by 8 bases and J by 0 bases, with 11 bases left in between. The length of the CDR3 is 15 residues. CDR3 region: CASLQGSSYNSPLHF. For the CDR3, the DNA is TGTGCCAGCCTGCAGGGCAGCTCCTATAATTCACCCCTCCACTTT.